This T cell receptor (beta chain) was recorded in a study of T cell repertoires in ileal Crohn's disease. Study in general: Postoperative therapy was given to about half: approximately 10 thiopurines, some 18 anti-TNF agents.

Profiling relied on immunoSEQ multiplex PCR, and the TCRdb table lists in-frame clones only, not all of them. Of 13,000 to 15,000 clones in the sample, approximately 80% were seen once. The time point: inflamed ileum from the surgical specimen. Patients were adults with ileal or ileocolonic Crohn's disease needing resection. Study-level results: Active smokers at surgery had more clonal expansions than non-smokers.

In this sample, this clone turned up once. Its antigen is currently unknown. At one of its ends the junction is not consistent with the germline gene, which may arise from a read error. Germline CDR1 reads SGHVS; CDR2 reads FNYEAQ. This CDR3 contains 12 residues. Sequencing was performed on ileal tissue. The origin of this receptor is an adult with Crohn's disease. J is TRBJ2-7 and V is TRBV7-6; D gene ambiguous. This chain's CDR3 is CASNLDPYEQYF. As DNA, the CDR3 is TGTGCCAGCAACTTAGACCCCTACGAGCAGTACTTC.